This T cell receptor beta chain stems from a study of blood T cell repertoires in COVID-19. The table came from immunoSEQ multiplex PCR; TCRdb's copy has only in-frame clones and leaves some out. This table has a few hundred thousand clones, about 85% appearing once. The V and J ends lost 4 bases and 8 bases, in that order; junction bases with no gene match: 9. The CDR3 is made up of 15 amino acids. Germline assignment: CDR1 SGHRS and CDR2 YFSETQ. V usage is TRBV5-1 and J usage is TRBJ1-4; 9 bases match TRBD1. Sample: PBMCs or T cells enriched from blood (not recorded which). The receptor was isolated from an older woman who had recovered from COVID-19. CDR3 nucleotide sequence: TGCGCCAGCAGCCACGCGGGACAGGGCGGGGAAAAACTGTTTTTT. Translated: CASSHAGQGGEKLFF. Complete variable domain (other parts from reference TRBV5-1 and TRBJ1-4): KAGVTQTPRYLIKTRGQQVTLSCSPISGHRSVSWYQQTPGQGLQFLFEYFSETQRNKGNFPGRFSGRQFSNSRSEMNVSTLELGDSALYLCASSHAGQGGEKLFFGSGTQLSVL.